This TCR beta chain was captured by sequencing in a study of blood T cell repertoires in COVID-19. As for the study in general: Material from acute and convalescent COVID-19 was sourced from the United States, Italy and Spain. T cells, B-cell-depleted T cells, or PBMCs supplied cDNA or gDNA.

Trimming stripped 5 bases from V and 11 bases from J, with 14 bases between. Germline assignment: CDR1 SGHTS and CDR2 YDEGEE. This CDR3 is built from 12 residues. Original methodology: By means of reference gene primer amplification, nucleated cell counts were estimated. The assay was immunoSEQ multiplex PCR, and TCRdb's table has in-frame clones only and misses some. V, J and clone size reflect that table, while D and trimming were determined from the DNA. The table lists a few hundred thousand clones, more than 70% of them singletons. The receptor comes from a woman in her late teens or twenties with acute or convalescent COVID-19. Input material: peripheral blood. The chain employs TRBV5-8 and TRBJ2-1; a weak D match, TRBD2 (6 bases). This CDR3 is CASSSAGNKQFF. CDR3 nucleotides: TGTGCCAGCAGTTCCGCGGGGAATAAGCAGTTCTTC.